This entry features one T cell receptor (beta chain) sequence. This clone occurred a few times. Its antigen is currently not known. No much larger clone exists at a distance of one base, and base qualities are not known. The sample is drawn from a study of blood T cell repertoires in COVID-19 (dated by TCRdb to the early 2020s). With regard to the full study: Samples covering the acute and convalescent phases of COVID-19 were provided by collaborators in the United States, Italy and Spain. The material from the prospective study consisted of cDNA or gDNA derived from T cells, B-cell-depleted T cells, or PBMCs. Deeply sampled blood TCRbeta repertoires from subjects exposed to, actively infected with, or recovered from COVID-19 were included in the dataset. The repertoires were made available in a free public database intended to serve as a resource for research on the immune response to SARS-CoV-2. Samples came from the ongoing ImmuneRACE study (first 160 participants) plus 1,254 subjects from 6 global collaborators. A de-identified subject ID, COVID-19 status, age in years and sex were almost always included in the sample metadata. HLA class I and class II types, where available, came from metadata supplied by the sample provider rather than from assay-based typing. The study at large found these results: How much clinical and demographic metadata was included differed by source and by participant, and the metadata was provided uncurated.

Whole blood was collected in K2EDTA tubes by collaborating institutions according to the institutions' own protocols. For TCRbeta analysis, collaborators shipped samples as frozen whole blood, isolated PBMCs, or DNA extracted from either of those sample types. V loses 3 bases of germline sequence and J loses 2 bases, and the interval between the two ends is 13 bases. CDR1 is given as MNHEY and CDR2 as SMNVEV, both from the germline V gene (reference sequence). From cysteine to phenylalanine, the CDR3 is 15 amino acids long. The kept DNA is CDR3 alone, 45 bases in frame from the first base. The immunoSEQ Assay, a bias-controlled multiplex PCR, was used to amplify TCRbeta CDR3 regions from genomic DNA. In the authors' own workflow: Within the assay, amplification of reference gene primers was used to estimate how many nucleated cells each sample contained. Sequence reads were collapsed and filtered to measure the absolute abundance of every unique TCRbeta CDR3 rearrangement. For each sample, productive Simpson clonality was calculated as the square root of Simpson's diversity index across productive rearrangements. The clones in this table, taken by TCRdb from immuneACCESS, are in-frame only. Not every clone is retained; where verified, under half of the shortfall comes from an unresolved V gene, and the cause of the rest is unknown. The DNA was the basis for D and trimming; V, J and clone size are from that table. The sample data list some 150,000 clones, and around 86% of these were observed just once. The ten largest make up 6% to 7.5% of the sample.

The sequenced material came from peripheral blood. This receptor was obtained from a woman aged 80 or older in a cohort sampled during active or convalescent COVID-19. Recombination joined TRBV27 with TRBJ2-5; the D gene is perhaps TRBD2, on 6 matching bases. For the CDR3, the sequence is CASSFFSGVQETQYF. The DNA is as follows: TGTGCCAGCAGTTTCTTTTCGGGGGTGCAAGAGACCCAGTACTTC.